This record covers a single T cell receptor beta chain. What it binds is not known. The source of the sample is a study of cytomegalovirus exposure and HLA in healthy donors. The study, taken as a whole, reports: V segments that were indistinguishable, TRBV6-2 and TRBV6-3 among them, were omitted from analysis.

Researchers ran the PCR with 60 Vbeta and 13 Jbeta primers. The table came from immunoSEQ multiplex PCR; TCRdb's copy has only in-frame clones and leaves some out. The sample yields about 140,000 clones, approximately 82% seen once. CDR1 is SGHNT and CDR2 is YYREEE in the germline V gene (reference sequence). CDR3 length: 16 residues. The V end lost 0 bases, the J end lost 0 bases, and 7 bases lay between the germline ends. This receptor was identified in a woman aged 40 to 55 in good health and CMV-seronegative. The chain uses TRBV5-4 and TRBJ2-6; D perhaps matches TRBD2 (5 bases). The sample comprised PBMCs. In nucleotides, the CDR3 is TGTGCCAGCAGCTTGGGGAGGTACTCTGGGGCCAACGTCCTGACTTTC. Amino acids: CASSLGRYSGANVLTF.